The 25 T cell receptor beta chains listed next were all sequenced from one sample in a study of Graves' ophthalmopathy and Graves' hyperthyroidism. RNA served as the template for amplifying TCR beta CDR3 regions. An initial RT-PCR round employing HTBI primers preceded a second-round multiplex PCR. TCRdb itself ran the multiplex PCR reads through MiXCR, one entry per CDR3 protein. The table records 200,000 to 250,000 distinct CDR3 sequences, 40% to 50% of them present only once. Sequences were obtained from peripheral blood. The receptors derive from an adult man with Graves' ophthalmopathy.

This clonotype was detected a few times. The genes are TRBV15 and TRBJ1-5, with a possible D match to TRBD1 (6 bases). CDR1 is LNHNV and CDR2 is YYDKDF in the germline V gene (reference sequence). Trimming took off 3 bases at V and 1 base at J, with 13 bases between the two ends. The CDR3 runs to 16 residues. CDR3 sequence: CATSSLDSLSNQPQHF. The CDR3 region has the DNA TGTGCCACCAGCAGTCTGGACAGTCTCAGCAATCAGCCCCAGCATTTT.

V and J are TRBV2 and TRBJ1-1; 10 bases map to TRBD1. With 6 bases clipped from V and 0 bases from J, the junction kept 7 bases outside the gene matches. The germline CDR1 and CDR2 sequences are SNHLY and FYNNEI. This CDR3 spans 16 amino acids. The CDR3 reads CASSWRGQGMNTEAFF. The CDR3 coding sequence is TGTGCCAGCAGCTGGCGGGGACAGGGGATGAACACTGAAGCTTTCTTT.

Notes on this clonotype: With a much larger clone just one base away, this may be a read error. This chain connects TRBV2 to TRBJ2-6; D remains unclear. The germline V gene has CDR1 SNHLY and CDR2 FYNNEI. V was pared by 5 bases and J by 0 bases, with 5 bases between. The CDR3 totals 14 residues. Here the CDR3 reads CASSCNSGANVLTF. The CDR3 DNA follows: TGTGCCAGCAGTTGCAACTCTGGGGCCAACGTCCTGACTTTC.

This chain connects TRBV19 to TRBJ1-5; TRBD1 might be the D (5 bases). Germline V CDR1 and CDR2: LNHDA, SQIVND (reference sequence). The CDR3 length is 16 residues. With 5 bases removed from V and 5 bases from J, the gap between germline ends came to 19 bases. CDR3 bases: TGTGCCAGTAGTTTACTGCGGGACGGGTTGGATCAGCCCCAGCATTTT. This codes for CASSLLRDGLDQPQHF.

The chain is built from TRBV7-2 and TRBJ2-5; TRBD2 matches 7 bases. The CDR3 runs to 14 residues. CDR1 is SGHTA, CDR2 FQGNSA, per germline. V shed 5 bases, J shed 5 bases, and the junction held 8 bases outside the gene matches. The CDR3 bases are TGTGCCAGCAGCCCAAGGACTAGTGTGGAGACCCAGTACTTC. It encodes CASSPRTSVETQYF.

The V gene is TRBV5-4, the J gene TRBJ2-7; TRBD2 matches 13 bases. The germline V gene encodes CDR1 SGHNT and CDR2 YYREEE (reference sequence). V lost 5 bases and J lost 3; bases outside the gene matches: 8. The CDR3 is 16 amino acids. In DNA form, the CDR3 reads TGTGCCAGCAGGACTCCGGGACTAGCGGGGAACTACGAGCAGTACTTC. It codes for CASRTPGLAGNYEQYF.

This clonotype occurred a few times. The chain couples TRBV2 to TRBJ1-4; 9 bases are shared with TRBD1. CDR3 length: 16 residues. CDR1 SNHLY and CDR2 FYNNEI come from the germline V gene. V shed 6 bases and J 2 bases; nucleotides not matched to a gene: 7. The CDR3 DNA reads as TGTGCCAGCAGGGCCGGGACAGGGCGGACTAATGAAAAACTGTTTTTT. Protein sequence: CASRAGTGRTNEKLFF.

The J gene is TRBJ2-7, the V gene TRBV4-2, with 7 bases aligning to TRBD1. V was pared by 0 bases and J by 4 bases, with 3 bases of the junction left unmatched. The germline CDR1 and CDR2 sequences are LGHNA and YNFKEQ. The CDR3 spans 14 residues. CDR3 nucleotides: TGTGCCAGCAGCCAAGAAAACAGGGGTTACGAGCAGTACTTC. Its translation is CASSQENRGYEQYF.

This clonotype was counted only a few times. This sequence joins TRBV7-8 and TRBJ2-5, with D possibly being TRBD2 (6 bases). Germline values: CDR1 SGHVS, CDR2 FQNEAQ. Between the trimmed V and J ends, which lost 5 bases and 0 bases, there was a span of 7 bases. This CDR3 contains 13 residues. The CDR3: CASSRDYQETQYF. CDR3 DNA sequence: TGTGCCAGCAGCCGGGACTACCAAGAGACCCAGTACTTC.

In this sample, this clonotype turned up many times. The rearrangement joins TRBV15 to TRBJ1-2; 8 bases map to TRBD1. The CDR3 covers 14 residues. V lost 2 bases to trimming and J lost 4 bases; unmatched junction nucleotides: 3. CDR1 is LNHNV, CDR2 YYDKDF, per germline (reference sequence). In nucleotides, the CDR3 is TGTGCCACCAGCAGATCGGGACAGGCCTATGGCTACACCTTC. It codes for CATSRSGQAYGYTF.

This clonotype was seen at least ten times. The V gene is TRBV15, the J gene TRBJ1-6; possible D gene TRBD1, 6 bases. The CDR3 sequence is 14 residues long. Germline CDR1 reads LNHNV; CDR2 reads YYDKDF (reference sequence). Between the trimmed V and J ends, which lost 0 bases and 10 bases, there was a span of 10 bases. The CDR3 DNA reads as TGTGCCACCAGCAGAGATCTGGGGGGCTCACCCCTCCACTTT. Protein sequence: CATSRDLGGSPLHF.

A few counts support this clonotype. J is TRBJ1-6 and V is TRBV4-2; TRBD1 matches 9 bases. Germline values: CDR1 LGHNA, CDR2 YNFKEQ. Germline trimming cut 3 bases from V and 7 bases from J; bases unmatched to any gene: 7. The length of the CDR3 is 16 residues. CDR3 region: CASSQTTGGRNSPLHF. DNA for the CDR3: TGTGCCAGCAGCCAGACGACAGGGGGAAGGAATTCACCCCTCCACTTT.

The table lists this clonotype with a few counts. The chain combines TRBV7-9 with TRBJ1-1; D gene uncertain. Trimming removed 3 bases from V and 1 base from J, with 12 bases in between. CDR3 length equals 15 residues. Germline V gives CDR1 SEHNR, CDR2 FQNEAQ (reference sequence). Here the CDR3 reads CASSLGDGTNTEAFF. The CDR3 DNA sequence: TGTGCCAGCAGCTTGGGTGACGGAACGAACACTGAAGCTTTCTTT.

This clonotype was observed a handful of times. This sequence joins TRBV12-3 or TRBV12-4 and TRBJ1-2, with D possibly being TRBD1 (6 bases). The CDR3 covers 13 residues. V was clipped by 5 bases and J by 5 bases, with 12 bases between them. The CDR3 protein is CASSLDRRYGYTF. In DNA, the CDR3 is TGTGCCAGCAGTCTAGACAGGAGGTATGGCTACACCTTC.

The chain has TRBV6-5 and TRBJ2-7; D may be TRBD1 (5 bases). V shed 8 bases and J shed 2 bases, with 19 bases lying between them. The CDR3 length is 15 residues. Germline V gives CDR1 MNHEY, CDR2 SVGAGI. CDR3 DNA: TGTGCCAGCTCACCAAAGACAGTAGCAACCTACGAGCAGTACTTC. Translated, it gives CASSPKTVATYEQYF.

This clonotype was detected only a few times. The rearrangement uses TRBV28 and TRBJ1-1; 7 bases map to TRBD1. Trimming cost V 4 bases and J 4 bases; bases outside gene matches: 6. The CDR3 covers 14 residues. Per germline, CDR1 MDHEN and CDR2 SYDVKM. DNA of the CDR3: TGTGCCAGCAGTTCCCGTCCAGGGGGCACTGAAGCTTTCTTT. Amino acid sequence: CASSSRPGGTEAFF.

The chain's CDR3 is CASSSGVGGAGNQPQHF. The CDR3, as DNA: TGTGCCAGCAGCTCCGGGGTGGGGGGCGCGGGCAATCAGCCCCAGCATTTT. The chain is built from TRBV7-6 and TRBJ1-5; a weak D match, TRBD1 (6 bases). The CDR3 is 17 residues long. Trimming removed 4 bases at V and 2 bases at J, with 18 bases between. The germline V gene encodes CDR1 SGHVS and CDR2 FNYEAQ. The variable domain in full, with the rest retrieved from reference TRBV7-6 and TRBJ1-5, is GAGVSQSPRYKVTKRGQDVALRCDPISGHVSLYWYRQALGQGPEFLTYFNYEAQQDKSGLPNDRFSAERPEGSISTLTIQRTEQRDSAMYRCASSSGVGGAGNQPQHFGDGTRLSIL.

This clonotype has a handful of counts. The chain couples TRBV7-9 to TRBJ1-1; the match to TRBD1 covers 10 bases. This CDR3 comprises 14 residues. V trimming: 5 bases; J trimming: 6 bases; junction bases outside the gene matches: 6. The germline V gene encodes CDR1 SEHNR and CDR2 FQNEAQ (reference sequence). The CDR3 DNA sequence: TGTGCCAGCAGCGCCGCTGGGACAGGGGCTGAAGCTTTCTTT. Its protein is CASSAAGTGAEAFF.

The gene calls are TRBV6-5 and TRBJ2-6; D unclear. In germline, CDR1 is MNHEY, CDR2 SVGAGI. The CDR3 is made up of 14 amino acids. V was pared by 6 bases and J by 3 bases, with 9 bases between. The CDR3 DNA sequence: TGTGCCAGCAGGATCGATCTTGGGGCCAACGTCCTGACTTTC. This gives the protein CASRIDLGANVLTF.

This clonotype was picked up a small number of times. This chain joins TRBV20-1 and TRBJ2-5, with D possibly called TRBD1 or TRBD2 (5 bases each). Trimming shortened V by 0 bases and J by 4 bases, and 6 bases separated the two germline ends. This CDR3 has 12 residues. CDR1 is DFQATT, CDR2 SNEGSKA, per germline (reference sequence). CDR3 sequence: CSARDGAETQYF. In nucleotides, the CDR3 is TGCAGTGCTAGAGACGGGGCAGAGACCCAGTACTTC.

The chain recombines TRBV10-3 with TRBJ1-2, with 9 bases matching TRBD1. CDR3 length equals 15 residues. The ends lost 3 bases at V and 2 bases at J; junction bases unmatched: 4. Looked up from germline, CDR1 is ENHRY and CDR2 is SYGVKD. The CDR3 is CAISEGTGTNYGYTF. CDR3 coding DNA: TGTGCCATCAGTGAAGGGACAGGGACCAACTATGGCTACACCTTC.

This chain links TRBV20-1 with TRBJ1-4, with D unclear. V was trimmed by 3 bases and J by 0 bases, leaving 5 bases between them. Per the germline V gene, CDR1 is DFQATT and CDR2 is SNEGSKA (reference sequence). The CDR3 length is 13 residues. In DNA, the CDR3 is TGCAGTGCTAGGGGCCCAACTAATGAAAAACTGTTTTTT. It yields the protein CSARGPTNEKLFF.

This clonotype was counted many times. The chain couples TRBV15 to TRBJ1-1; D gene uncertain. The CDR3 runs 13 residues. The germline gives CDR1 LNHNV, CDR2 YYDKDF (reference sequence). Trimming left V 5 bases short and J 1 base short, with 8 bases between. CDR3 DNA: TGTGCCACCAGCGCTAATGAGAACACTGAAGCTTTCTTT. Its protein product is CATSANENTEAFF.

Worth noting for this clonotype: At one end, the junction sequence differs from germline, possibly due to a read error. V usage is TRBV12-3 or TRBV12-4 and J usage is TRBJ1-1; TRBD1 is a possible D gene (5 bases). This CDR3 region has 16 residues. The CDR3, as DNA: TGTGTCAGCAGTTTAATGTGGGGGGGAGGGAACACTGAAGCTTTCTTT. Amino acid sequence: CVSSLMWGGGNTEAFF.

The chain is built from TRBV7-3 and TRBJ2-5, with 12 nucleotides matching TRBD1. The end of the DNA fits TRBJ2-7 better, so the J call may be wrong. This CDR3 contains 15 residues. Germline V CDR1 and CDR2: SGHTA, FQGTGA. The CDR3 DNA reads as TGTGCCAGCAGCTCCACCGGGACAGGGGGCCACGAGCAGTACTTC. This sequence encodes CASSSTGTGGHEQYF.